These 11 T cell receptor beta chains came from one sample sequenced in a study of T cells after yellow fever vaccination. TCRdb processed the 5' RACE reads anew with MiXCR; each CDR3 protein has one entry. This table holds 400,000 or so distinct CDR3 sequences, 6.2% found once. This specimen consisted of PBMCs, obtained 5 days after the yellow fever booster vaccination. Every receptor here comes from a man aged 30 to 39 who received the YFV17D yellow fever vaccine.

This chain links TRBV5-1 with TRBJ2-2, with no clear D. The ends were cut back, 0 bases at V and 1 base at J, with 7 bases in the middle. Germline loops: CDR1 SGHRS, CDR2 YFSETQ. This CDR3 is built from 15 residues. CDR3 sequence: CASSLGTWNTGELFF. CDR3 in DNA: TGCGCCAGCAGCTTGGGGACGTGGAACACCGGGGAGCTGTTTTTT.

At least ten counts were recorded for this clonotype. V usage is TRBV12-3 or TRBV12-4 and J usage is TRBJ2-7, with 12 bases lining up with TRBD2. CDR3 length: 17 residues. V lost 5 bases to trimming and J lost 5 bases; unmatched junction nucleotides: 13. The CDR3 here is CASSPGLAGTDPDEQYF. The CDR3 DNA reads TGTGCCAGCAGTCCGGGACTAGCGGGCACCGACCCCGACGAGCAGTACTTC.

The chain carries TRBV5-4 and TRBJ2-5; D is tentatively TRBD1 or TRBD2 (5 bases each). CDR1 and CDR2 (germline): SGHNT, YYREEE (reference sequence). The CDR3 has 14 amino acids. Trimming removed 5 bases from V and 3 bases from J, with 14 bases in between. The CDR3 protein is CASRGDGGKETQYF. In DNA, the CDR3 is TGTGCCAGCAGGGGGGACGGTGGAAAAGAGACCCAGTACTTC.

This clonotype has at least ten counts. V and J are TRBV29-1 and TRBJ1-2; perhaps TRBD1 as D (6 bases). Between the trimmed V and J ends, which lost 6 bases and 8 bases, there was a span of 16 bases. Germline V CDR1 and CDR2: SQVTM, ANQGSEA. The CDR3 runs 12 residues. CDR3 nucleotide sequence: TGCAGCGTGGAGGACAGAGGCCTGGGCTACACCTTC. Its protein product is CSVEDRGLGYTF.

The rearrangement uses TRBV5-5 and TRBJ2-5; 10 nucleotides line up with TRBD2. Germline trimming cut 1 base from V and 4 bases from J; bases unmatched to any gene: 4. Germline lookup yields CDR1 SGHKS and CDR2 YYEKEE (reference sequence). The CDR3 sequence is 15 residues long. CDR3 in amino acids: CASSLLVAGGETQYF. The CDR3 DNA follows: TGTGCCAGCAGCTTGCTGGTAGCGGGGGGAGAGACCCAGTACTTC.

The sample holds many counts of this clonotype. The chain combines TRBV29-1 with TRBJ2-5, with D perhaps TRBD1 (6 bases). V was clipped by 3 bases and J by 5 bases, with 10 bases between them. In germline, CDR1 is SQVTM, CDR2 ANQGSEA. The CDR3 is made up of 12 amino acids. The CDR3: CSVDRGRETQYF. The CDR3 DNA reads as TGCAGCGTTGACAGGGGCCGGGAGACCCAGTACTTC.

V is TRBV3-1 and J is TRBJ2-1, with a weak D call TRBD2 (5 bases). This CDR3 spans 13 amino acids. Germline V gene sequence: CDR1 LGHDT, CDR2 YNNKEL (reference sequence). V gave up 3 bases and J gave up 10 bases, with 13 bases separating them. The CDR3 DNA is TGTGCCAGCAGCCAGGGTGGGCCGGGGGAGCAGTTCTTC. Translating it yields CASSQGGPGEQFF.

V gene TRBV6-1 combines with J gene TRBJ2-2, with unresolved D. The germline V gene has CDR1 MNHNS and CDR2 SASEGT. This CDR3 spans 16 amino acids. V lost 6 bases, J lost 0 bases, and 14 bases lay in between. The CDR3 bases are TGTGCCAGCAGCCTCAAGGAGTGGTCGAACACCGGGGAGCTGTTTTTT. Protein: CASSLKEWSNTGELFF.

The chain recombines TRBV7-3 with TRBJ2-1, with D possibly being TRBD1 or TRBD2 (6 bases each). CDR3 length equals 14 residues. Germline lookup yields CDR1 SGHTA and CDR2 FQGTGA. Trimming shortened V by 2 bases and J by 10 bases, and 15 bases separated the two germline ends. Written as DNA, the CDR3 is TGTGCCAGCAGCTTAGGGGGGCTAGCTAGGGAGCAGTTCTTC. Residues: CASSLGGLAREQFF. Filled out from reference TRBV7-3 and TRBJ2-1, the complete variable domain reads GAGVSQTPSNKVTEKGKYVELRCDPISGHTALYWYRQSLGQGPEFLIYFQGTGAADDSGLPNDRFFAVRPEGSVSTLKIQRTERGDSAVYLCASSLGGLAREQFFGPGTRLTVL.

This clonotype has a count of ten or more. The chain employs TRBV27 and TRBJ2-2; D not certain. The CDR3 is 13 amino acids. V lost 5 bases and J 6 bases, leaving 10 bases between the germline ends. Germline values: CDR1 MNHEY, CDR2 SMNVEV (reference sequence). The CDR3 region is CASSLRWAGELFF. The DNA of the CDR3 is TGTGCCAGCAGTCTCCGGTGGGCCGGGGAGCTGTTTTTT.

This clonotype was recorded a few times. The chain has TRBV18 and TRBJ1-1; TRBD1 might be the D (6 bases). Germline values: CDR1 KGHSH, CDR2 LQKENI. The V end lost 3 bases, the J end lost 6 bases, and 8 bases lay between the germline ends. The CDR3 runs to 12 residues. The CDR3 DNA reads TGTGCCAGCTCACCGAGGACAGCTGAAGCTTTCTTT. Its protein is CASSPRTAEAFF. Full variable domain (outside the CDR3, taken from reference TRBV18 and TRBJ1-1): NAGVMQNPRHLVRRRGQEARLRCSPMKGHSHVYWYRQLPEEGLKFMVYLQKENIIDESGMPKERFSAEFPKEGPSILRIQQVVRGDSAAYFCASSPRTAEAFFGQGTRLTVV.